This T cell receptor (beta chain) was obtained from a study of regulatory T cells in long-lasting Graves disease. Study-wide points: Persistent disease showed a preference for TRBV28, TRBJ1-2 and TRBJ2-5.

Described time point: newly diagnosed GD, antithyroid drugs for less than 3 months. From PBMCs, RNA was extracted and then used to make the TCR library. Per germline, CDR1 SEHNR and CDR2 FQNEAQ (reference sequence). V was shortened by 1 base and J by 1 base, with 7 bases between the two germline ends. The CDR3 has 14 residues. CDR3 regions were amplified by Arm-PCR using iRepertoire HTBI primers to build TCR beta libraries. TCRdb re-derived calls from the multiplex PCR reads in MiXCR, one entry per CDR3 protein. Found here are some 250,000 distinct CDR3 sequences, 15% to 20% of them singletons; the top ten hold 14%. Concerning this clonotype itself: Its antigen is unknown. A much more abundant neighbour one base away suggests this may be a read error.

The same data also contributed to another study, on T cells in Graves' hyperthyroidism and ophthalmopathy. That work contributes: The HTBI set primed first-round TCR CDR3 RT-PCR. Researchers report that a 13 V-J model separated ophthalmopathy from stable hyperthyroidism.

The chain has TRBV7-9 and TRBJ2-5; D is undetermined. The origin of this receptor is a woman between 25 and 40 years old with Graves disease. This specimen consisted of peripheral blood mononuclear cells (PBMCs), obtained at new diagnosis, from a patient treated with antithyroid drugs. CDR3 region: CASSLDASQETQYF. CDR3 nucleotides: TGTGCCAGCAGCTTAGACGCCAGCCAAGAGACCCAGTACTTC.